This T cell receptor (beta chain) originates from a study of blood T cell repertoires in COVID-19. Study at large: Donors in the United States, Italy and Spain gave samples during acute or convalescent COVID-19. Sources were T cells, B-cell-depleted T cells, or PBMCs; the material itself was cDNA or gDNA.

Looked up from germline, CDR1 is LGHNA and CDR2 is YSLEER. The CDR3 sequence is 16 residues long. The V end lost 0 bases, the J end lost 0 bases, and 11 bases lay between the germline ends. Authors' analysis steps: The assay estimated nucleated cells by amplifying reference gene primers. The assay was immunoSEQ multiplex PCR, and TCRdb's table has in-frame clones only and misses some. The V and J calls and the clone size are those of that table, but D and trimming were determined from the DNA. The sample holds roughly 250,000 clones, 70% to 90% seen once. Material for sequencing was peripheral blood. This chain connects TRBV4-3 to TRBJ1-1; no reliable D call. This receptor was obtained from a woman aged 40 to 55 who had recovered from COVID-19. The CDR3 DNA reads TGCGCCAGCAGCCAAGATAACGGAGTCATGAACACTGAAGCTTTCTTT. Translating it yields CASSQDNGVMNTEAFF.